This TCR beta chain was identified during a study of memory CD4+ T cells and cytomegalovirus serostatus. Single viable CD3+CD4+CD8-CD45RO+ cells were sorted as the memory CD4+ T cells. Measured with immunoSEQ multiplex PCR; TCRdb has only the in-frame clones, and not every one. The sample shows tens of thousands of clones, about 76% of them seen only once. The germline V and J ends were trimmed by 5 bases and 1 base, with 3 bases remaining between them. The CDR3 runs to 11 residues. Germline V CDR1 and CDR2: LGHNA, YNFKEQ. The chain combines TRBV4-2 with TRBJ2-7; D not certain. Sequencing was carried out using memory CD4+ T cells from blood. The TCR was taken from an adult in good health and CMV-seronegative. Some clones in this sample may be carry-over from other donors' samples. DNA for the CDR3: TGTGCCAGCAGCAGGTCCTACGAGCAGTACTTC. This gives the protein CASSRSYEQYF.